What follows are 3 T cell receptor beta chains derived from one specimen sequenced in a study of CD8 T cells in ankylosing spondylitis. TCRdb reprocessed the 5' RACE reads with MiXCR, giving one entry per CDR3 protein. The sample has approximately 150,000 distinct CDR3 sequences; 25% to 35% are singletons. Material: synovial fluid, either unsorted or a sorted T cell fraction (not recorded which). Every receptor here comes from a male donor with ankylosing spondylitis.

This clonotype was found many times. The chain joins TRBV10-3 to TRBJ2-2; D may be TRBD2 (6 bases). CDR3 length: 13 residues. V lost 8 bases, J lost 5 bases, and 12 bases lay in between. Per the germline V gene, CDR1 is ENHRY and CDR2 is SYGVKD. CDR3 in DNA: TGTGCCATCCTTCCGGCGGGAACCGGGGAGCTGTTTTTT. Translation gives CAILPAGTGELFF.

V gene TRBV7-2 combines with J gene TRBJ2-3, with TRBD2 matching over 9 bases. CDR1 SGHTA and CDR2 FQGNSA come from the germline V gene. This CDR3 is 16 amino acids long. With 0 bases clipped from V and 4 bases from J, the junction kept 5 bases outside the gene matches. The CDR3 reads CASSLARGRVADTQYF. DNA for the CDR3: TGTGCCAGCAGCTTAGCCCGCGGGAGGGTCGCAGATACGCAGTATTTT.

Only a few counts were recorded for this clonotype. The rearrangement links TRBV6-1 to TRBJ1-1; D remains ambiguous. Germline V gene lookup returns CDR1 MNHNS and CDR2 SASEGT. V was shortened by 0 bases and J by 0 bases, with 8 bases between the two germline ends. CDR3 length: 15 amino acids. The CDR3 reads CASSEAPTMNTEAFF. The CDR3 DNA is TGTGCCAGCAGTGAAGCCCCAACCATGAACACTGAAGCTTTCTTT.